Given below is one TCR beta chain in context. The antigen it recognizes is unknown. Base qualities are missing; no much larger clone stands one base away. This record comes from a study of OX40 agonist ivuxolimab in advanced cancers. Background for the entire study: Ivuxolimab was a fully human IgG2 agonistic monoclonal antibody targeting the costimulatory receptor OX40 (CD134). In the dose-escalation cohort, approximately 82% of patients were male, and the mean age was approximately 55 years, with a range of roughly 20 to 79. Partial responses occurred in three dose-escalation patients, of whom one had hepatocellular carcinoma and two had cutaneous melanoma. Intravenous ivuxolimab was administered to patients every 2 weeks at six dose levels: 0.01, 0.1, 0.3, 1.5, 3 and 10 mg/kg. Among the approximately 54 dose-escalation patients, 19 had hepatocellular carcinoma, roughly 15 melanoma, 9 renal cell carcinoma and 9 head and neck cancer. The paper covers the monotherapy dose-escalation part of the phase I ivuxolimab trial, which included N of about 51 patients. The point of sequencing TCRbeta in the periphery was to test whether ivuxolimab changed TCR sequence diversity and drove clonal T-cell expansion. Patients were allowed to have had prior anti-PD-1, anti-PD-L1 or anti-CTLA-4 therapy, and 30% to 40% of the dose-escalation patients had been treated with checkpoint inhibitors. Paper-wide results and their limitations: After ivuxolimab, CD8+ T cells had more expanded clones than CD4+ T cells on average. Low levels of normalized T-cell clonal expansion were also seen in some patients who did not respond. At doses of 0.1 to 3.0 mg/kg, clonal expansion of both CD4+ and CD8+ T cells in blood was seen between baseline and week 6. In partial responders in the 0.1-3.0 mg/kg groups, normalized peripheral clonal expansion was found to be among the lowest, especially among CD8+ T cells. Which antigens the clonally expanded peripheral T cells were specific for was not determined.

For sequencing of the TCRbeta CDR3 region, genomic DNA was extracted from the sorted cells. The immunoSEQ Assay was used to sequence the TCRbeta CDR3 regions. The source is immuneACCESS, and TCRdb retained only in-frame sequences with V and J called. Part of the clones is not carried over; for the studies checked, unresolved V genes explain less than half of this, and the remainder is unexplained. In all, the sample holds tens of thousands of clones, and 85% to 90% of those were seen once. Together, the top ten hold 1.5% to 2% of the sample. Patients with autoimmune disease history or receiving systemic immunosuppression were excluded from the trial. In every dose cohort, peripheral blood was drawn for TCR sequencing at baseline, cycle 4 day 1, and cycle 7 day 1. The samples were taken from a phase I, first-in-human, multicenter, open-label dose-escalation trial of ivuxolimab. Adults with locally advanced or metastatic melanoma, renal cell carcinoma, hepatocellular carcinoma or head and neck squamous cell carcinoma were enrolled in the trial. Before TCR sequencing, CD4+ T cells and CD8+ T cells from peripheral blood were sorted into separate populations.

This clonotype originated in an adult with an advanced solid tumor such as melanoma, head and neck, liver or kidney cancer. The material was CD4+ or CD8+ T cells sorted from blood, obtained in a trial of the OX40 agonist ivuxolimab.

The CDR3 corresponds to CASSRTGLPNEKLFF. The bases read TGCGCCAGCAGCCGGACCGGGTTGCCTAATGAAAAACTGTTTTTT. The chain couples TRBV4-1 to TRBJ1-4; the D gene identity is not certain. Reading the germline V gene gives CDR1 MGHRA and CDR2 YSYEKL. From cysteine to phenylalanine, the CDR3 is 15 amino acids long. CDR3 DNA is the only sequence kept; it has 45 bases, read in frame from the first base. Relative to germline, V is 4 bases shorter and J is 3 bases shorter, with 12 bases between their ends.